The 23 T cell receptor beta chains presented below share a single source sample, sequenced in a study of cytomegalovirus exposure and HLA in healthy donors. Vbeta (60) and Jbeta (13) primers were used in the PCR. TCRdb keeps only in-frame clones here, not all; method: immunoSEQ multiplex PCR. The sample lists under 150,000 clones; under 80% were seen once. Sequenced sample: PBMCs. These TCRs come from a woman in her thirties or forties in good health and CMV-seropositive.

The rearrangement joins TRBV30 to TRBJ2-7; 8 nucleotides agree with TRBD1. The CDR3 covers 14 residues. V gave up 2 bases and J gave up 3 bases; unmatched junction bases: 6. The germline gives CDR1 GTSNPN, CDR2 SVGIG (reference sequence). CDR3: CAWSRGDRGYEQYF. CDR3 in DNA: TGTGCCTGGAGTCGAGGTGACAGGGGCTACGAGCAGTACTTC.

CDR3 bases: TGTGCCATCAGTGAATCACAGACTAGCGGGAGGGTCAATGAGCAGTTCTTC. Translation gives CAISESQTSGRVNEQFF. The chain recombines TRBV10-3 with TRBJ2-1, with 14 positions matching TRBD2. The CDR3 is made up of 17 amino acids. Trimming took 3 bases from V and 6 from J; bases not matched to a gene: 7. CDR1 is ENHRY, CDR2 SYGVKD, per germline.

The chain uses TRBV5-1 and TRBJ2-5, with TRBD2 matching 13 bases. With V trimmed by 5 bases and J by 2 bases, 3 bases remained unmatched. This CDR3 contains 15 residues. Germline lookup yields CDR1 SGHRS and CDR2 YFSETQ. CDR3 in DNA: TGCGCCAGCAGTCGGACTAGCGGGGGACAAGAGACCCAGTACTTC. Translation gives CASSRTSGGQETQYF.

Only a few counts were recorded for this clone. The genes are TRBV6-5 and TRBJ1-1; unclear D gene. From germline, CDR1 is MNHEY and CDR2 SVGAGI. The CDR3 length is 13 residues. The V end lost 0 bases, the J end lost 5 bases, and 7 bases lay between the germline ends. This chain's CDR3 is CASSYSSVTEAFF. CDR3 DNA sequence: TGTGCCAGCAGTTACTCATCGGTAACTGAAGCTTTCTTT.

This rearrangement joins TRBV5-4 to TRBJ1-2, with TRBD1 matching 8 bases. CDR1 SGHNT and CDR2 YYREEE come from the germline V gene (reference sequence). The CDR3 is 14 amino acids. V shed 3 bases and J 7 bases; nucleotides not matched to a gene: 8. The CDR3 DNA reads as TGTGCCAGCAGCTCTCGACAGGGGAGGGGTGGCTACACCTTC. This encodes CASSSRQGRGGYTF.

The chain combines TRBV4-3 with TRBJ1-3; D not resolved. The CDR3 runs to 17 residues. In germline, CDR1 is LGHNA, CDR2 YSLEER. Trimming took 0 bases from V and 3 from J, leaving 15 bases between them. The CDR3 sequence is CASSQDRSKSLGNTIYF. CDR3 in DNA: TGCGCCAGCAGCCAAGATAGATCCAAATCCCTTGGAAACACCATATATTTT.

The chain combines TRBV5-4 with TRBJ2-7; D perhaps matches TRBD2 (5 bases). CDR1 is SGHNT and CDR2 is YYREEE in the germline V gene (reference sequence). The length of the CDR3 is 14 residues. The V and J ends lost 0 bases and 5 bases respectively, with 12 bases between them. The CDR3 coding sequence is TGTGCCAGCAGCTTGGGGGGAGACGGGGACGAGCAGTACTTC. Translating it yields CASSLGGDGDEQYF.

The chain combines TRBV11-3 with TRBJ2-4; 10 bases fit TRBD1. V dropped 5 bases and J dropped 3; count of bases not matched to a gene: 4. The CDR3 runs to 15 residues. Germline assignment: CDR1 SGHNT and CDR2 YENEEA. CDR3 coding DNA: TGTGCCAGCAGCGCCGGGACAGGGGACAAAAACATTCAGTACTTC. It codes for CASSAGTGDKNIQYF.

Concerning this clone itself: Sequence at one end of the junction differs from germline and may be a read error. This rearrangement joins TRBV6-1 to TRBJ2-5; 10 bases match TRBD2. Germline V lookup: CDR1 MNHNS, CDR2 SASEGT. There are 15 residues in the CDR3. Here the CDR3 reads CASRYTSGAIVRGNF. For the CDR3, the DNA is TGTGCCAGCAGGTATACTAGCGGGGCGATCGTTCGGGGGAACTTC.

CDR3 nucleotides: TGTGCCAGCAGCTTACTAACAGGGGATTACACTGAAGCTTTCTTT. This encodes CASSLLTGDYTEAFF. This chain uses TRBV9 with TRBJ1-1; 7 bases line up with TRBD1. The junction had 9 bases not matched to a gene; V was cut back by 4 bases and J by 3 bases. The CDR3 is made up of 15 amino acids. Germline-derived CDR1 and CDR2 are SGDLS and YYNGEE.

The chain couples TRBV2 to TRBJ2-3; possible D gene TRBD1, 6 bases. CDR1 and CDR2 (germline): SNHLY, FYNNEI. The CDR3 contains 14 residues. V was cut by 8 bases and J by 9 bases, with 21 bases left in between. The CDR3 protein is CASVGATEGLTQYF. The CDR3 bases are TGTGCCAGCGTGGGGGCCACAGAGGGATTGACGCAGTATTTT.

The V gene is TRBV30, the J gene TRBJ2-5, with D uncertain. Trimming pared 3 bases from V and 6 bases from J, leaving 11 bases between. Germline assignment: CDR1 GTSNPN and CDR2 SVGIG (reference sequence). The CDR3 has 12 amino acids. This CDR3 is CAWSVRFKTQYF. As DNA, the CDR3 is TGTGCCTGGAGCGTGCGCTTCAAGACCCAGTACTTC.

This chain connects TRBV9 to TRBJ1-1, with D possibly TRBD1 on 6 matching bases. V lost 3 bases and J lost 1, with 16 bases in between. There are 16 residues in the CDR3. The germline CDR1 and CDR2 sequences are SGDLS and YYNGEE. CDR3 DNA sequence: TGTGCCAGCAGCGAGAGACTACAGGGCGAGAACACTGAAGCTTTCTTT. Protein: CASSERLQGENTEAFF.

The V and J genes are TRBV6-1 and TRBJ1-4, with a possible D match to TRBD1 (6 bases). CDR1 and CDR2 from the germline V gene are MNHNS and SASEGT. The germline V and J ends were trimmed by 8 bases and 8 bases, with 12 bases remaining between them. The CDR3 contains 12 residues. The CDR3 bases are TGTGCCAGCCTAAGGGGGTGGGAAAAACTGTTTTTT. Translated: CASLRGWEKLFF.

This sequence joins TRBV28 and TRBJ2-7; D might be TRBD2 (5 bases). This CDR3 has 14 residues. The germline CDR1 and CDR2 sequences are MDHEN and SYDVKM. The ends were cut back, 5 bases at V and 7 bases at J, with 18 bases in the middle. The CDR3 nucleotides read TGTGCCAGCAGTCTTTCCTTACGGCCGGGAGAGCAGTACTTC. It translates to CASSLSLRPGEQYF.

This sequence joins TRBV5-4 and TRBJ2-5, with D unclear. The CDR3 is 14 amino acids. The V and J ends lost 2 bases and 2 bases respectively, with 10 bases between them. Germline CDR1 is SGHNT and CDR2 is YYREEE (reference sequence). The CDR3 DNA reads as TGTGCCAGCAGCTTCGGGTACCAACAAGAGACCCAGTACTTC. It yields the protein CASSFGYQQETQYF. The variable domain in full, with the rest retrieved from reference TRBV5-4 and TRBJ2-5, is ETGVTQSPTHLIKTRGQQVTLRCSSQSGHNTVSWYQQALGQGPQFIFQYYREEENGRGNFPPRFSGLQFPNYSSELNVNALELDDSALYLCASSFGYQQETQYFGPGTRLLVL.

The V and J genes are TRBV19 and TRBJ1-1; TRBD1 agrees at 10 bases. Germline-derived CDR1 and CDR2 are LNHDA and SQIVND (reference sequence). CDR3 length: 14 amino acids. Trimming took 5 bases from V and 10 from J; bases not matched to a gene: 10. The chain's CDR3 is CASSPSRDRGAAFF. The CDR3 bases are TGTGCCAGTAGTCCGTCCCGGGACAGGGGAGCAGCTTTCTTT.

V gene TRBV9 combines with J gene TRBJ2-1; 9 nucleotides match TRBD2. This CDR3 is built from 16 residues. CDR1 is SGDLS and CDR2 is YYNGEE in the germline V gene. V lost 0 bases, J lost 7 bases, and 8 bases stayed unmatched. CDR3: CASSVEWREGHNEQFF. CDR3 DNA: TGTGCCAGCAGCGTAGAGTGGCGGGAGGGTCATAATGAGCAGTTCTTC.

J is TRBJ2-5 and V is TRBV5-1; 9 bases map to TRBD1. The CDR3 has 13 residues. Germline CDR1 SGHRS, CDR2 YFSETQ. V shed 5 bases, J shed 4 bases, and the junction held 3 bases outside the gene matches. CDR3 nucleotide sequence: TGCGCCAGCAGGCCGGGACAGGGAGAGACCCAGTACTTC. The encoded protein is CASRPGQGETQYF.

This clone was seen a single time. This sequence joins TRBV4-3 and TRBJ2-5; D gene unclear. CDR3 length: 17 amino acids. The germline V and J ends were trimmed by 0 bases and 0 bases, with 14 bases remaining between them. Germline V gene sequence: CDR1 LGHNA, CDR2 YSLEER. The DNA for the CDR3 is TGCGCCAGCAGCCAAGATCCGCCTCCTAGTTACCAAGAGACCCAGTACTTC. Translating it yields CASSQDPPPSYQETQYF.

This clone has just a few counts. The chain links TRBV27 to TRBJ2-7, with 9 bases that match TRBD1. This CDR3 comprises 14 residues. Germline V gene sequence: CDR1 MNHEY, CDR2 SMNVEV (reference sequence). The V segment lost 6 bases and the J segment 3 bases; nucleotides outside the gene matches: 6. In DNA, the CDR3 is TGTGCCAGCAGCATACAGGGGGCTTACTACGAGCAGTACTTC. It codes for CASSIQGAYYEQYF.

The chain uses TRBV7-6 and TRBJ2-2; TRBD2 agrees at 10 bases. The V gene end was trimmed by 5 bases and the J gene end by 6 bases; junction bases not matched to a gene: 6. The CDR3 consists of 15 residues. Germline values: CDR1 SGHVS, CDR2 FNYEAQ. The CDR3 DNA follows: TGTGCCAGCAGCCTTCCAAGCGGGAGGGCCGGGGAGCTGTTTTTT. Its translation is CASSLPSGRAGELFF.

This chain links TRBV2 with TRBJ2-7; possibly TRBD2 for D (7 bases). Deletions cut 8 bases from V and 8 bases from J, with 16 bases between. This CDR3 comprises 12 residues. CDR1 is SNHLY and CDR2 is FYNNEI in the germline V gene. The CDR3 spells CASSGGNFKQYF. In DNA form, the CDR3 reads TGTGCCAGCTCGGGGGGCAATTTCAAGCAGTACTTC.